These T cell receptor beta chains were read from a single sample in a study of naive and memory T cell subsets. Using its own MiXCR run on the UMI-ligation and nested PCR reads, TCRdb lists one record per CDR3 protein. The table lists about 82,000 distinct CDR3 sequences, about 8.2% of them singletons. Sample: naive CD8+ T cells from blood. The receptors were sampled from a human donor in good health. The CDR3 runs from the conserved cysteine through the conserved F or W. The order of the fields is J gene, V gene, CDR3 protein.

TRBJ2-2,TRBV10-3,CAIRREREGTGELFF
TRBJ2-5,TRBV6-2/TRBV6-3,CASRYTSGSPEWETQYF
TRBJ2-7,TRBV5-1,CASNSGIDYEQYF
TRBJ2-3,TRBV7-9,CASSVAVTDTQYF
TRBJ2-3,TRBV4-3,CASSQDLPPRGVDTQYF
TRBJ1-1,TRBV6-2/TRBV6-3,CASSYPGLTEAFF
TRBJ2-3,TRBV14,CASSLIWTPVITDTQYF
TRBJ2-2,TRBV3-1,CASSHPLAGVDTGELFF
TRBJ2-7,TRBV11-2,CASSLELAGTYEQYF
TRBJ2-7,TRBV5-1,CASSLSRPGSGRREQYF
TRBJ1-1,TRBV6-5,CASSYGQGGTEAFF
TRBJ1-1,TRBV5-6,CASSSSSNTEAFF
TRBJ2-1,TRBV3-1,CASSQDRGTSPYYNEQFF
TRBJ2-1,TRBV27,CATDRSGTGEQFF
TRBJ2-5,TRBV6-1,CASSDEGVLTQETQYF
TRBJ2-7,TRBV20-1,CSARALGLAFHEQYF
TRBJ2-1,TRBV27,CASSRVRNEQFF
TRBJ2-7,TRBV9,CASTKWDRGRDEQYF
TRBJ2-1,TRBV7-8,CASSLTGTYNEQFF
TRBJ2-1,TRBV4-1,CASSWRQTFNEQFF
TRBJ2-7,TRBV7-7,CASSPGQVYEQYF
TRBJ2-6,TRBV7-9,CASSLLRTGVFSGANVLTF
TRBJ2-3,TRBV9,CASSVGLAITDTQYF
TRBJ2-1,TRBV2,CASSDGTSYNEQFF
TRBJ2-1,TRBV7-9,CASSLPTGQREQFF
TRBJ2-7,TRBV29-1,CSVYDSYEQYF